This record looks at one T cell receptor (beta chain) sequence and its context. No antigen is known for it. These data are taken from a study of cytomegalovirus exposure and HLA in healthy donors. The method was immunoSEQ multiplex PCR; TCRdb's version includes in-frame clones alone and lacks a portion of them. This table has about 160,000 clones, approximately 90% appearing once. Findings and caveats of the study: Reports indicated that the classifier achieved high specificity and sensitivity in diagnosing cytomegalovirus status.

The CDR3 runs 15 residues. CDR1 is SGDLS and CDR2 is YYNGEE in the germline V gene. Trimming left V 0 bases short and J 4 bases short, with 12 bases between. The clonotype was recovered from a man younger than 35 in good health and CMV-seronegative. The V gene is TRBV9, the J gene TRBJ2-3, with D maybe TRBD2 (5 bases). The sequenced material came from PBMCs. The CDR3 reads CASSVATSAPDTQYF. In DNA, the CDR3 is TGTGCCAGCAGCGTAGCAACTAGTGCCCCAGATACGCAGTATTTT.